A few counts support the clone carrying this TCR beta chain. Methods used by the authors: Amplification of reference gene primers was used by the study to estimate nucleated cell counts. TCRdb's copy holds only in-frame clones and misses some; the assay was immunoSEQ multiplex PCR. Clone size and the V and J calls come from that table; the DNA yielded D and trimming. The sample has roughly 57,000 clones, roughly three quarters seen once. Germline V gene lookup returns CDR1 SNHLY and CDR2 FYNNEI. CDR3 length equals 16 residues. The V gene end was trimmed by 4 bases and the J gene end by 4 bases; junction bases not matched to a gene: 11. These data belong to a study of blood T cell repertoires in COVID-19. In the study overall: Sources were T cells, B-cell-depleted T cells, or PBMCs; the material itself was cDNA or gDNA.

The J gene is TRBJ2-3, the V gene TRBV2; 7 bases match TRBD1. Source material: peripheral blood. The sequence was obtained from a man in his sixties with acute or convalescent COVID-19. CDR3 loop: CASSGQLTGTPDTQYF. The CDR3 region has the DNA TGTGCCAGCAGTGGACAGCTGACAGGGACCCCAGATACGCAGTATTTT. Variable domain in full (rest from reference TRBV2 and TRBJ2-3): EPEVTQTPSHQVTQMGQEVILRCVPISNHLYFYWYRQILGQKVEFLVSFYNNEISEKSEIFDDQFSVERPDGSNFTLKIRSTKLEDSAMYFCASSGQLTGTPDTQYFGPGTRLTVL.